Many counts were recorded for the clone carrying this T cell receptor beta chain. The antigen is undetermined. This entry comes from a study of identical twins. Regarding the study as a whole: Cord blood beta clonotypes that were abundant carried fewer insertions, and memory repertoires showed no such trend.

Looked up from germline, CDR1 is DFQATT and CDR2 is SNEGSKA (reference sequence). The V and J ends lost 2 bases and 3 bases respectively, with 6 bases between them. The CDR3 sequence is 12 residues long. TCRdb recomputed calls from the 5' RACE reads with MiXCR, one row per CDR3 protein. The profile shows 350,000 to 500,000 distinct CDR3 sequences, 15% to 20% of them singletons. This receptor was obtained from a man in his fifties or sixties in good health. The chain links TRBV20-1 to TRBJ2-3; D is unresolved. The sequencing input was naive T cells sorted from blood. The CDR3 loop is CSARRQTDTQYF. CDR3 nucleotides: TGCAGTGCTAGAAGGCAGACAGATACGCAGTATTTT.